This T cell receptor (beta chain) appears in the sequencing data of a study of blood T cell repertoires in COVID-19 (dated by TCRdb to the early 2020s). About the investigation overall: Samples covering the acute and convalescent phases of COVID-19 were provided by collaborators in the United States, Italy and Spain. Where HLA class I and class II types were available, the types were taken from metadata supplied by the sample provider, not from assay-based typing. The material from the prospective study consisted of cDNA or gDNA derived from T cells, B-cell-depleted T cells, or PBMCs. The repertoires were released in a freely available public database meant as a resource for research on the immune response to SARS-CoV-2. Samples were obtained from the ongoing ImmuneRACE study (first 160 participants) and from approximately 1,200 subjects provided by 6 global collaborators. The dataset comprised deeply sampled blood TCRbeta repertoires from subjects exposed to, actively infected with, or recovered from COVID-19. A de-identified subject ID, COVID-19 status, age in years and sex were almost always included in the sample metadata. Results and caveats for the whole study, not just this receptor: Clinical and demographic metadata were provided uncurated, with the amount varying by source and participant.

Collaborating institutions collected whole blood in K2EDTA tubes following their own protocols. For TCRbeta analysis, collaborator samples were shipped as frozen whole blood, as isolated PBMCs, or as DNA extracted from either sample type. V and J are trimmed by 6 bases and 5 bases, and the gene matches miss 9 bases of the junction. The CDR3 holds 14 amino acids from the cysteine to the phenylalanine. Only the CDR3 DNA stays, 42 bases, in frame from base 1. From a lookup of the germline V gene, CDR1 and CDR2 are ENHRY and SYGVKD. TCRbeta CDR3 regions were amplified from genomic DNA using the immunoSEQ Assay, a bias-controlled multiplex PCR. The paper's data handling went like this. Within the assay, amplification of reference gene primers was used to estimate how many nucleated cells each sample contained. To quantify the absolute abundance of each unique TCRbeta CDR3 rearrangement, sequence reads were collapsed and filtered. For each sample, productive Simpson clonality was calculated as the square root of Simpson's diversity index over productive rearrangements. TCRdb retrieved this table from immuneACCESS and kept in-frame rearrangements only. Not all clones are present; in checked studies, unresolved V genes account for under half, and no reason is known for the remainder. D and trimming come from the DNA, and the V and J calls and clone size come from that table. The sample yields about 79,000 clones; roughly 90% were counted once. The ten largest clones represent about 14% of the sample.

A remark on this clone: The antigen this receptor binds is unknown. Nothing much larger sits one base from this clone, and base qualities are not available.

The sequence came from a man in his 70s with active or convalescent COVID-19. Sequencing was performed on peripheral blood. The sequence is built from TRBV10-3 and TRBJ2-7; TRBD2 lines up with 8 middle nucleotides. The nucleotide sequence is given as TGTGCCATCAGGGCCAGGGCGGGAGGCGACGAGCAGTACTTC. It specifies CAIRARAGGDEQYF.